This entry concerns a single TCR beta chain. The V and J ends lost 4 bases and 0 bases, in that order; junction bases with no gene match: 2. Germline V lookup: CDR1 SNHLY, CDR2 FYNNEI. The CDR3 runs to 15 residues. The data are from a study of blood T cell repertoires in COVID-19. The repertoire was sequenced with immunoSEQ multiplex PCR; TCRdb's copy has only in-frame clones and lacks some. This table has about 150,000 clones, 70% to 80% appearing once. The genes are TRBV2 and TRBJ2-7; 11 bases align to TRBD2. The sample was PBMCs or T cells enriched from blood (not recorded which). The origin of this receptor is a woman aged 65 to 85 in a cohort exposed to, infected with or recovered from COVID-19 (not recorded which). Written as DNA, the CDR3 is TGTGCCAGCAGTGGGGGACTAGCGGCCTCCTACGAGCAGTACTTC. This encodes CASSGGLAASYEQYF.